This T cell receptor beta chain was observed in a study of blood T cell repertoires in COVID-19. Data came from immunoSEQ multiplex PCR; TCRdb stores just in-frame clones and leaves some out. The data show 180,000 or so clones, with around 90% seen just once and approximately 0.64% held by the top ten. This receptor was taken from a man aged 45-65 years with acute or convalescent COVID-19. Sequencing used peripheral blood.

The CDR3: CASSQAREGGYTF. The CDR3 nucleotides are TGTGCCAGCAGCCAGGCTCGGGAGGGTGGCTACACCTTC. The chain recombines TRBV4-2 with TRBJ1-2; D gene ambiguous. Germline V gene data show CDR1 as LGHNA and CDR2 as YNFKEQ. V lost 3 bases and J lost 7, with 12 bases in between. CDR3 length: 13 residues.